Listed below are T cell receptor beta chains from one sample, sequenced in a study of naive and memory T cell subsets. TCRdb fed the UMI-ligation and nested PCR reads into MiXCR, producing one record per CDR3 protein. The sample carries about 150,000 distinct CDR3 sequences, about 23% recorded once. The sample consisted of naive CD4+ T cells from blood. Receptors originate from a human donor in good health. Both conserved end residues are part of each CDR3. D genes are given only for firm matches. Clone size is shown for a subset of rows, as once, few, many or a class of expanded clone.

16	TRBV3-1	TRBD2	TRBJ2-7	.	TGTGCCAGCAGCTTCCGGACTAGCGGAACTATCGGCGAGCAGTACTTC	CASSFRTSGTIGEQYF
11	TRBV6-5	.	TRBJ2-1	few	TGTGCCAGCAGACTCGGGTTTGAGCAGTTCTTC	CASRLGFEQFF
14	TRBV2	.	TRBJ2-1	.	TGTGCCAGCAGTGAAAGATTAGTTCGCAATGAGCAGTTCTTC	CASSERLVRNEQFF
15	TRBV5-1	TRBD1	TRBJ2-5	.	TGCGCCACTTCGGCGACAGGGGAAAGACAAGAGACCCAGTACTTC	CATSATGERQETQYF
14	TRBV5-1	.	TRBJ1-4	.	TGCGCCAGCAGCTCCGGATGGACTAATGAAAAACTGTTTTTT	CASSSGWTNEKLFF
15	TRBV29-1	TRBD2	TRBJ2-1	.	TGCAGCGTTGTTTTTTCTGGCGGGGGGTACAATGAGCAGTTCTTC	CSVVFSGGGYNEQFF
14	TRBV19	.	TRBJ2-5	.	TGTGCCAGTAGTCCCCTCGGGCCTCAAGAGACCCAGTACTTC	CASSPLGPQETQYF
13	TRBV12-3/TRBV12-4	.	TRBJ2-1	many	TGTGCCAGCAGAGAAAACGGGGGGCACGAGCAGTTCTTC	CASRENGGHEQFF
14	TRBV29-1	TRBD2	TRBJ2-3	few	TGCAGCGTTGAAGTGGGGGGGAGCACAGATACGCAGTATTTT	CSVEVGGSTDTQYF
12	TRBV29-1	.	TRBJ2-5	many	TGCAGCGTCACTCAGGGTTCCGAGACCCAGTACTTC	CSVTQGSETQYF
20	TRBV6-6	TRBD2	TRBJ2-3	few	TGTGCCAGCGAACGGACTAGGGTAGCGGGAGGGACAAAGAGCACAGATACGCAGTATTTT	CASERTRVAGGTKSTDTQYF
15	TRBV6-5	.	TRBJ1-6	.	TGTGCCAGCAGTTCCTTCCGGCGAGGGAATTCACCCCTCCACTTT	CASSSFRRGNSPLHF
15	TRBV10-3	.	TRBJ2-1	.	TGTGCCATCAGTGAGTATGGGGGAGGACAGAATGAGCAGTTCTTC	CAISEYGGGQNEQFF
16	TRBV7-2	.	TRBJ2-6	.	TGTGCCAGCAGCTTAGACAGGCCTTCTGGGGCCAACGTCCTGACTTTC	CASSLDRPSGANVLTF
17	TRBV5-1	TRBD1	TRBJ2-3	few	TGCGCCAGCAGCTTGTCCGGGACAGGCATGATCACAGATACGCAGTATTTT	CASSLSGTGMITDTQYF
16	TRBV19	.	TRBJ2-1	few	TGTGCCAGTAGTATTGGGCGGCAGGGGAGGGTCAATGAGCAGTTCTTC	CASSIGRQGRVNEQFF
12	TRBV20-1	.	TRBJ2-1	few	TGCAGTGCTAGAGTGCGGGTGAATGAGCAGTTCTTC	CSARVRVNEQFF
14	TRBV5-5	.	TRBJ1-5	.	TGTGCCAGCAGCTTGGGAGTTTCGTATCAGCCCCAGCATTTT	CASSLGVSYQPQHF
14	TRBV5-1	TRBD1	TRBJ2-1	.	TGCGCCAGCAGCTTGGGACAGGGGGTTATTGAGCAGTTCTTC	CASSLGQGVIEQFF
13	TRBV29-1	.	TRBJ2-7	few	TGCAGCGTTAGGGCGTCGAAAGGCTACGAGCAGTACTTC	CSVRASKGYEQYF
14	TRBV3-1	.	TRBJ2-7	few	TGTGCCAGCAGCCCCCGGATCCTAGGGTACGAGCAGTACTTC	CASSPRILGYEQYF
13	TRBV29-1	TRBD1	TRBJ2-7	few	TGCAGCGTTGCAGACAGGGCTACCTACGAGCAGTACTTC	CSVADRATYEQYF
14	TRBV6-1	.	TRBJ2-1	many	TGTGCCAGCAGTCCCCGTGACTCCTACAATGAGCAGTTCTTC	CASSPRDSYNEQFF
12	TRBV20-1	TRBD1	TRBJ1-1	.	TGCAGTGCCCAACAGGGGGCCCTTGAAGCTTTCTTT	CSAQQGALEAFF
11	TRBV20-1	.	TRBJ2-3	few	TGCAGTCCAGCGAGCACAGATACGCAGTATTTT	CSPASTDTQYF
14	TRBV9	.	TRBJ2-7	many	TGTGCCAGCAGCCCCCAGACAACATTAGGCGAGCAGTACTTC	CASSPQTTLGEQYF
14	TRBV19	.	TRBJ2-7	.	TGTGCCAGTAGCGGTAGTACACGCTCCTACGAGCAGTACTTC	CASSGSTRSYEQYF
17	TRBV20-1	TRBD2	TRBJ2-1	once	TGCAGTGCTAGAGATCGGACTAGCGGGAGGTTCTACAATGAGCAGTTCTTC	CSARDRTSGRFYNEQFF
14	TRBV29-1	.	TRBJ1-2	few	TGCAGCGTTGAACCCCGACAGGCTAACTATGGCTACACCTTC	CSVEPRQANYGYTF
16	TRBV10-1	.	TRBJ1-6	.	TGCGCCACTCGTCAGGGATGGAGGTCCTATAATTCACCCCTCCACTTT	CATRQGWRSYNSPLHF
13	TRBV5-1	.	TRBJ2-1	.	TGCGCCAGCAGCTTGGAGAGAGGGACCCGGCAGTTCTTC	CASSLERGTRQFF
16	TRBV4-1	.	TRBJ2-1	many	TGCGCCAGCAGCCCACCTCAGGGTTATAAGTCCAATGAGCAGTTCTTC	CASSPPQGYKSNEQFF
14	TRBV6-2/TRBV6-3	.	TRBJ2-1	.	TGTGCCAGCAAAGGCAGTAGTGGGAACAATGAGCAGTTCTTC	CASKGSSGNNEQFF
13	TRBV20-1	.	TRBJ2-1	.	TGCAGTGCTCCGAGGACGCGGAACAATGAGCAGTTCTTC	CSAPRTRNNEQFF
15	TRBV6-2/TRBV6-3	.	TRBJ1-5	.	TGTGCCAGCAGTGGGGGCAGGGGAGGCAATCAGCCCCAGCATTTT	CASSGGRGGNQPQHF
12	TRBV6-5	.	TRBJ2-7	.	TGTGCCAGCAGTCAATGGTTGGGAGAGCAGTACTTC	CASSQWLGEQYF
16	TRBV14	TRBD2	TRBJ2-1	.	TGTGCCAGCAGCCAAGAGCCTAGCGGCGCCTACAATGAGCAGTTCTTC	CASSQEPSGAYNEQFF
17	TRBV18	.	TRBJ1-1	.	TGTGCCAGCTCACCCCTCCATCGAGAGAGAATGAACACTGAAGCTTTCTTT	CASSPLHRERMNTEAFF
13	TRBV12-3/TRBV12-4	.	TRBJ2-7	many	TGTGCCAGCAGTTTAGCTCCCCCGGGAAAGCAGTACTTC	CASSLAPPGKQYF
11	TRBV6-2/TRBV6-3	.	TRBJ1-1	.	TGTGCCAGCAGTTACCACACTGAAGCTTTCTTT	CASSYHTEAFF
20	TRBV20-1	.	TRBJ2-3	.	TGCAGTGCTAGAGATCAGGACTACCGGGAGTGGGGGCCTAGCACAGATACGCAGTATTTT	CSARDQDYREWGPSTDTQYF
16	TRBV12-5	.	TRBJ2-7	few	TGTGCTAGTGTCGCTTCATGGACAGACAAAGACTACGAGCAGTACTTC	CASVASWTDKDYEQYF
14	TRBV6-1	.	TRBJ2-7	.	TGTGCCAGCAGAGCCCCCCGGCGCTCCTACGAGCAGTACTTC	CASRAPRRSYEQYF
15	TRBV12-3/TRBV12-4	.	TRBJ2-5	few	TGTGCCAGCAGTTCTAGTAGGCAGGGCTTAGAGACCCAGTACTTC	CASSSSRQGLETQYF
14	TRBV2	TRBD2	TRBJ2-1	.	TGTGCCAGCGAGGGCGGGAGCTCCTACAATGAGCAGTTCTTC	CASEGGSSYNEQFF
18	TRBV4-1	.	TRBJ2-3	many	TGCGCCAGCAGCCAAGGGATTTCTAGGCTATCGAGGACAGATACGCAGTATTTT	CASSQGISRLSRTDTQYF
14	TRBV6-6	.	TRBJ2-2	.	TGTGCCAGCAGTCCCACGCAGGGGCGGGGGGAGCTGTTTTTT	CASSPTQGRGELFF
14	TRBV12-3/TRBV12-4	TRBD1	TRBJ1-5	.	TGTGCCAGCAGTTTGGGGACAGCTTATCAGCCCCAGCATTTT	CASSLGTAYQPQHF
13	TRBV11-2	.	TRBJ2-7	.	TGTGCCAGCAGCCGGGACCTAACCTACGAGCAGTACTTC	CASSRDLTYEQYF
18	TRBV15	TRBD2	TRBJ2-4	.	TGTGCCACCAGCAGAGAACTAGCGGGGGCACTAGCCAAAAACATTCAGTACTTC	CATSRELAGALAKNIQYF
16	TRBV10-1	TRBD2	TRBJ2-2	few	TGCGCCAGCAGTGGGGGACTAGCGGGAGGAACCGGGGAGCTGTTTTTT	CASSGGLAGGTGELFF
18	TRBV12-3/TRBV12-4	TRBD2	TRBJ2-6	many	TGTGCCAGCAGCCGGCCGCGGGGGGGCAGATATGGGGCCAACGTCCTGACTTTC	CASSRPRGGRYGANVLTF
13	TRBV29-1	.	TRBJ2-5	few	TGCAGCGTTCTGGACGAAGGACAAGAGACCCAGTACTTC	CSVLDEGQETQYF
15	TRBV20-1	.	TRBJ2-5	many	TGCAGTGCTAGAAATTCGGCAGGGGGGTACGGGACCCAGTACTTC	CSARNSAGGYGTQYF
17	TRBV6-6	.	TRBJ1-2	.	TGTGCCAGCAGTTACGGGATCGCCACGGGGGCCCCTAATGGCTACACCTTC	CASSYGIATGAPNGYTF
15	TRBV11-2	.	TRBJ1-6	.	TGTGCCAGCAGCTTAGGAGGAGGGATTAATTCACCCCTCCACTTT	CASSLGGGINSPLHF
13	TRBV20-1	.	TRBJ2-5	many	TGCAGTGCCCTCCGGGACACCCAAGAGACCCAGTACTTC	CSALRDTQETQYF